The 29 T cell receptor beta chains given below trace back to one sample, sequenced in a study of blood T cell repertoires in COVID-19. Sequencing was performed with immunoSEQ multiplex PCR; in TCRdb, only in-frame clones are kept and a portion is missing. The sample consists of more than 25,000 clones, roughly 80% of them appearing once. The specimen was peripheral blood. Receptors originate from a man between 65 and 80 years old with active COVID-19.

The genes are TRBV29-1 and TRBJ2-7; the match to TRBD2 covers 13 bases. This CDR3 comprises 15 residues. Germline CDR1 is SQVTM and CDR2 is ANQGSEA. V trimming: 4 bases; J trimming: 3 bases; junction bases outside the gene matches: 6. The CDR3 loop is CSVATGLAGNYEQYF. The CDR3 DNA sequence: TGCAGCGTTGCCACGGGACTAGCGGGGAACTACGAGCAGTACTTC.

The table lists this clone with a count of one. This sequence joins TRBV6-5 and TRBJ1-5; D not resolved. The CDR3 extends over 12 amino acids. V lost 7 bases and J lost 7, with 11 bases in between. Germline-derived CDR1 and CDR2 are MNHEY and SVGAGI. CDR3 residues: CASNQVWQPQHF. The CDR3 DNA follows: TGTGCCAGCAATCAGGTATGGCAGCCCCAGCATTTT.

This clone was observed a handful of times. V usage is TRBV2 and J usage is TRBJ1-2, with D unclear. The CDR3 contains 11 residues. Trimming stripped 6 bases from V and 2 bases from J, with 4 bases between. The V gene's germline CDR1 is SNHLY and CDR2 FYNNEI. CDR3 loop: CASRRNYGYTF. The CDR3 bases are TGTGCCAGCAGGAGGAACTATGGCTACACCTTC.

This chain uses TRBV19 with TRBJ1-1, with 9 bases lining up with TRBD1. The germline gives CDR1 LNHDA, CDR2 SQIVND (reference sequence). J lost 1 base, V lost 7 bases, and 4 bases had no gene match. This CDR3 region has 14 residues. The CDR3, as DNA: TGTGCCAGTACCGGACAGGGGCCGAACACTGAAGCTTTCTTT. Its translation is CASTGQGPNTEAFF.

This clone showed up just a few times. This sequence joins TRBV11-3 and TRBJ2-5; D not resolved. The V end was cut by 2 bases, the J end by 4 bases, with 11 bases between. The length of the CDR3 is 14 residues. Germline V gives CDR1 SGHNT, CDR2 YENEEA. CDR3 in DNA: TGTGCCAGCAGCTTATATGGTAGCTCAGAGACCCAGTACTTC. This sequence encodes CASSLYGSSETQYF.

This clone came up a few times. The V and J genes are TRBV5-1 and TRBJ1-5; possibly TRBD1 for D (6 bases). V was shortened by 0 bases and J by 6 bases, with 10 bases between the two germline ends. The CDR3 is 14 amino acids. Germline assignment: CDR1 SGHRS and CDR2 YFSETQ. This chain's CDR3 is CASSLVQGSQPQHF. The CDR3 region has the DNA TGCGCCAGCAGCTTGGTGCAGGGGAGTCAGCCCCAGCATTTT.

The V gene is TRBV3-1 (or the pseudogene TRBV3-2), the J gene TRBJ2-5; D might be TRBD1 (6 bases). CDR1 is LGHDT and CDR2 is YNNKEL in the germline V gene (reference sequence). The CDR3 runs 15 residues. The V end was cut by 1 base, the J end by 5 bases, with 14 bases between. The CDR3 region is CASSQGTAPRETQYF. Written as DNA, the CDR3 is TGTGCCAGCAGCCAAGGGACAGCCCCCCGGGAGACCCAGTACTTC.

The chain couples TRBV7-2 to TRBJ2-1; TRBD2 matches 9 bases. The CDR3 runs 13 residues. Germline V gene sequence: CDR1 SGHTA, CDR2 FQGNSA. J gave up 4 bases and V 5 bases, and 0 bases lay outside the gene matches. The DNA for the CDR3 is TGTGCCAGCAGCACTAGCGGGTACAATGAGCAGTTCTTC. This translates into CASSTSGYNEQFF. The complete variable domain, with remaining parts taken from reference TRBV7-2 and TRBJ2-1, reads GAGVSQSPSNKVTEKGKDVELRCDPISGHTALYWYRQSLGQGLEFLIYFQGNSAPDKSGLPSDRFSAERTGGSVSTLTIQRTQQEDSAVYLCASSTSGYNEQFFGPGTRLTVL.

This clone was recorded once. The genes are TRBV9 and TRBJ1-1, with D maybe TRBD1 (5 bases). Germline V gives CDR1 SGDLS, CDR2 YYNGEE. V was cut by 7 bases and J by 3 bases, with 16 bases left in between. The CDR3 length is 14 residues. The CDR3 loop is CASRLYRFHTEAFF. As DNA, the CDR3 is TGTGCCAGCCGCCTCTACAGGTTTCACACTGAAGCTTTCTTT.

This clone is classed as medium-sized. This chain links TRBV4-1 with TRBJ2-1; TRBD1 might be the D (6 bases). This CDR3 comprises 16 residues. Germline V lookup: CDR1 MGHRA, CDR2 YSYEKL. The germline V and J ends were trimmed by 0 bases and 4 bases, with 13 bases remaining between them. The CDR3, as DNA: TGCGCCAGCAGCCAAGATGGGACACCAGGTTACAATGAGCAGTTCTTC. This translates into CASSQDGTPGYNEQFF.

The chain has TRBV6-6 and TRBJ2-1; 7 bases fit TRBD2. Germline V lookup: CDR1 MNHNY, CDR2 SVGAGI (reference sequence). With 2 bases clipped from V and 2 bases from J, the junction kept 3 bases outside the gene matches. CDR3 length: 15 amino acids. CDR3 sequence (DNA): TGTGCCAGCAGTTACGCGGGAGAGGCCTACAATGAGCAGTTCTTC. This sequence encodes CASSYAGEAYNEQFF.

The chain couples TRBV15 to TRBJ2-5; 9 positions agree with TRBD1. Germline V lookup: CDR1 LNHNV, CDR2 YYDKDF (reference sequence). The CDR3 has 16 amino acids. Germline trimming cut 4 bases from V and 5 bases from J; bases unmatched to any gene: 11. The CDR3, as DNA: TGTGCCACCAGCATACCTCAATCGGACAGGGGTGAGACCCAGTACTTC. Its translation is CATSIPQSDRGETQYF.

J is TRBJ1-1 and V is TRBV7-2, with 9 nucleotides matching TRBD1. V shed 4 bases and J 5 bases; nucleotides not matched to a gene: 8. Per germline, CDR1 SGHTA and CDR2 FQGNSA. This CDR3 region has 15 residues. The CDR3 is CASSSMTGGRTEAFF. The CDR3 bases are TGTGCCAGCAGCTCTATGACAGGGGGGAGGACTGAAGCTTTCTTT.

The gene calls are TRBV3-1 (or the pseudogene TRBV3-2) and TRBJ2-5; 9 bases match TRBD2. The germline V gene has CDR1 LGHDT and CDR2 YNNKEL (reference sequence). This CDR3 contains 14 residues. J was trimmed by 2 bases and V by 4 bases; bases with no gene match: 2. The CDR3 loop is CASSPSGTQETQYF. The CDR3 DNA reads TGTGCCAGCAGCCCTAGCGGGACTCAAGAGACCCAGTACTTC.

The J gene is TRBJ2-3, the V gene TRBV2; possible D gene TRBD2, 6 bases. Per the germline V gene, CDR1 is SNHLY and CDR2 is FYNNEI. CDR3 length: 14 residues. V shed 8 bases and J shed 4 bases, with 16 bases lying between them. The CDR3 nucleotides read TGTGCCAGCGGGGGGACTGCATCCGCAGATACGCAGTATTTT. This encodes CASGGTASADTQYF.

This clone has more than one count but fewer than ten. The chain joins TRBV6-1 to TRBJ1-2; 11 bases are a match to TRBD1. The ends lost 2 bases at V and 6 bases at J; junction bases unmatched: 8. CDR3 length: 16 amino acids. Germline lookup yields CDR1 MNHNS and CDR2 SASEGT. CDR3 amino acids: CASSEPRGQGVNGYTF. The DNA for the CDR3 is TGTGCCAGCAGTGAACCCCGGGGACAGGGGGTAAATGGCTACACCTTC.

This clone was seen only a few times. The chain has TRBV27 and TRBJ2-7; 7 bases fit TRBD1. This CDR3 contains 14 residues. V shed 6 bases, J shed 2 bases, and the junction held 7 bases outside the gene matches. Germline loops: CDR1 MNHEY, CDR2 SMNVEV (reference sequence). The CDR3 loop reads CASSSFTGAYEQYF. The CDR3 coding sequence is TGTGCCAGCAGCTCTTTTACAGGGGCCTACGAGCAGTACTTC.

Sample share makes this clone medium-sized (0.01 to 0.1%). The CDR3 is CASSLVTGENTIYF. CDR3 nucleotides: TGTGCCAGCAGCTTAGTTACAGGGGAAAACACCATATATTTT. The rearrangement uses TRBV7-9 and TRBJ1-3; 7 bases are shared with TRBD1. The CDR3 is made up of 14 amino acids. The junction had 3 bases not matched to a gene; V was cut back by 1 base and J by 6 bases. Germline V lookup: CDR1 SEHNR, CDR2 FQNEAQ (reference sequence).

This clone came up once. This chain links TRBV10-1 with TRBJ2-7, with D possibly being TRBD2 (5 bases). This CDR3 is 17 amino acids long. V lost 0 bases and J lost 3, with 18 bases in between. CDR1 and CDR2 (germline): WNHNN, SYGVQD (reference sequence). The CDR3 DNA reads as TGCGCCAGCAGTGAGTCATCTGGCGGGTCCTCGGGCTACGAGCAGTACTTC. The encoded protein is CASSESSGGSSGYEQYF.

DNA of the CDR3: TGTGCCAGCTCACCGTCCCCACGGGACTGGGGAAACACCATATATTTT. This gives the protein CASSPSPRDWGNTIYF. V usage is TRBV18 and J usage is TRBJ1-3, with D maybe TRBD1 (5 bases). Trimming stripped 3 bases from V and 4 bases from J, with 16 bases between. Germline CDR1 and CDR2: KGHSH and LQKENI. The CDR3 runs to 16 residues.

The rearrangement links TRBV18 to TRBJ2-7; D remains unclear. Trimming shortened V by 6 bases and J by 1 base, and 7 bases separated the two germline ends. Per germline, CDR1 KGHSH and CDR2 LQKENI. The CDR3 consists of 12 residues. The CDR3 sequence is CASSTQSYEQYF. DNA of the CDR3: TGTGCCAGCTCCACTCAATCCTACGAGCAGTACTTC.

The chain recombines TRBV28 with TRBJ1-2, with D possibly TRBD1 on 6 matching bases. The ends were cut back, 4 bases at V and 2 bases at J, with 14 bases in the middle. This CDR3 is 15 amino acids long. Germline V gene lookup returns CDR1 MDHEN and CDR2 SYDVKM. The DNA for the CDR3 is TGTGCCAGCAGTTCAACAGGGTCAAGGAACTATGGCTACACCTTC. Translated, it gives CASSSTGSRNYGYTF.

This chain links TRBV30 with TRBJ1-1; no firm D call. Germline-derived CDR1 and CDR2 are GTSNPN and SVGIG (reference sequence). This CDR3 has 13 residues. V was trimmed by 0 bases and J by 5 bases, leaving 10 bases between them. The CDR3 region has the DNA TGTGCCTGGAGTGTTAAGGTGAGGACTGAAGCTTTCTTT. Its protein product is CAWSVKVRTEAFF. The full variable domain, its missing parts supplied by reference TRBV30 and TRBJ1-1, is SQTIHQWPATLVQPVGSPLSLECTVEGTSNPNLYWYRQAAGRGLQLLFYSVGIGQISSEVPQNLSASRPQDRQFILSSKKLLLSDSGFYLCAWSVKVRTEAFFGQGTRLTVV.

V and J are TRBV9 and TRBJ2-2; D may be TRBD2 (6 bases). This CDR3 comprises 14 residues. V gave up 4 bases and J gave up 4 bases, with 11 bases separating them. Germline CDR1 reads SGDLS; CDR2 reads YYNGEE. The CDR3 bases are TGTGCCAGCAGCCCCCCCGGGAGCACCGGGGAGCTGTTTTTT. It yields the protein CASSPPGSTGELFF.

J is TRBJ2-7 and V is TRBV27; 9 bases line up with TRBD1. J gave up 4 bases and V 4 bases, and 5 bases lay outside the gene matches. The CDR3 spans 14 residues. The germline CDR1 and CDR2 sequences are MNHEY and SMNVEV (reference sequence). The CDR3: CASSWTGDSYEQYF. The DNA for the CDR3 is TGTGCCAGCAGTTGGACAGGGGATAGTTACGAGCAGTACTTC.

The table lists this clone with a few counts. The rearrangement links TRBV2 to TRBJ1-1; no firm D call. The V end lost 4 bases, the J end lost 1 base, and 10 bases lay between the germline ends. Germline V CDR1 and CDR2: SNHLY, FYNNEI. The length of the CDR3 is 14 residues. CDR3 sequence reads: CASSGGARNTEAFF. The CDR3 coding sequence is TGTGCCAGCAGTGGAGGTGCCCGGAACACTGAAGCTTTCTTT.

The CDR3 region is CASSTETGQETQYF. The CDR3 bases are TGTGCCAGCAGCACCGAGACAGGGCAAGAGACCCAGTACTTC. V usage is TRBV7-2 and J usage is TRBJ2-5; 7 bases align to TRBD1. This CDR3 comprises 14 residues. Trimming at V came to 5 bases and at J to 2 bases, leaving 5 bases not matched to a gene. Germline V gene data show CDR1 as SGHTA and CDR2 as FQGNSA.

The V gene is TRBV10-2, the J gene TRBJ2-1; 9 bases map to TRBD2. Trimming at V came to 6 bases and at J to 4 bases, leaving 4 bases not matched to a gene. The CDR3 extends over 14 amino acids. CDR1 and CDR2 (germline): WSHSY, SAAADI. In DNA, the CDR3 is TGCGCCAGCAGGGGGCTAGCGGGGTACAATGAGCAGTTCTTC. It translates to CASRGLAGYNEQFF.

This chain uses TRBV20-1 with TRBJ2-4; D call uncertain. The V gene's germline CDR1 is DFQATT and CDR2 SNEGSKA (reference sequence). The CDR3 totals 11 residues. V was cut by 0 bases and J by 14 bases, with 11 bases left in between. Written as DNA, the CDR3 is TGCAGTGCTAGAGATCAACAGACAAAGTACTTC. It codes for CSARDQQTKYF.